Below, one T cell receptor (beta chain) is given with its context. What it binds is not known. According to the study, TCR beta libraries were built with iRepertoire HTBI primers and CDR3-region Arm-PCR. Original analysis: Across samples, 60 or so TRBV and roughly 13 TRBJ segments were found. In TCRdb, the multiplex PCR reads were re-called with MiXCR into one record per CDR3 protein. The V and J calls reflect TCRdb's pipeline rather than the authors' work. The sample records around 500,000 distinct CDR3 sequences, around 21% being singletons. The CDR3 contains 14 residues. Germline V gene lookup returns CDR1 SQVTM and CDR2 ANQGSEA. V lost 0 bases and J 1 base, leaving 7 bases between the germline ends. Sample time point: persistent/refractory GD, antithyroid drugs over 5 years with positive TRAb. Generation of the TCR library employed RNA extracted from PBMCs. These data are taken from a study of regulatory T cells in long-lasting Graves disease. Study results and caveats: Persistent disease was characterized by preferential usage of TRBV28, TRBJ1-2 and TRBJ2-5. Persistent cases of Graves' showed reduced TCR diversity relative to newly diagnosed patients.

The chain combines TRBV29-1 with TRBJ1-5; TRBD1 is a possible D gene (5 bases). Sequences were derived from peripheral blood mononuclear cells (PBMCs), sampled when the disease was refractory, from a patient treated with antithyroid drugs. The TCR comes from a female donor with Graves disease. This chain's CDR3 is CSVEDRASNQPQHF. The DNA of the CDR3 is TGCAGCGTTGAAGACAGGGCCAGCAATCAGCCCCAGCATTTT.